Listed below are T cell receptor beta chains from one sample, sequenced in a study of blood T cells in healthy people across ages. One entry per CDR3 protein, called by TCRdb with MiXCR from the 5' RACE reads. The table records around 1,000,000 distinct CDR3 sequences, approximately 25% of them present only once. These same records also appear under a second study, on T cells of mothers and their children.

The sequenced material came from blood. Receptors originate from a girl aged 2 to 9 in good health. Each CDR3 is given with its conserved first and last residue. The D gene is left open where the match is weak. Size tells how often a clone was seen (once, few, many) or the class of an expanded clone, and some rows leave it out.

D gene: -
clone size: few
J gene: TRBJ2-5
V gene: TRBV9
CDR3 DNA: TGTGCCAGCAGCGTCGGAGGGATCTCTAGCGAGACCCAGTACTTC
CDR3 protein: CASSVGGISSETQYF

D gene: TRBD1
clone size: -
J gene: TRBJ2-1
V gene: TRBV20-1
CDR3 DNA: TGCAGTGCTAGAGGACAGGGGGGAAATGAGCAGTTCTTC
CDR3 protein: CSARGQGGNEQFF

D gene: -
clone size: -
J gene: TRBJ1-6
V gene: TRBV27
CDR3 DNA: TGTGCCAGCAGTTTAAACAGGGATAATTCACCCCTCCACTTT
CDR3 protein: CASSLNRDNSPLHF

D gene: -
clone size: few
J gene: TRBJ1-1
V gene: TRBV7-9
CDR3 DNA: TGTGCCAGCAGCCCGACGACGGGAAGTGAAGCTTTCTTT
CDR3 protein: CASSPTTGSEAFF

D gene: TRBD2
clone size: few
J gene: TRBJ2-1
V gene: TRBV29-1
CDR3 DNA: TGCAGCGTTGCAGGGACTAGCGGAACCAATGAGCAGTTCTTC
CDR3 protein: CSVAGTSGTNEQFF

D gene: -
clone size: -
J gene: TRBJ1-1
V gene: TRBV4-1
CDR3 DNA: TGCGCCAGCGGGGCGGGACGGAACACTGAAGCTTTCTTT
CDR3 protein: CASGAGRNTEAFF

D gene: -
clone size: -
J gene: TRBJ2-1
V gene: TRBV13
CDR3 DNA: TGTGCCAGCAGCTCCTCACTCGGACCCCTCGACAATGAGCAGTTCTTC
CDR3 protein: CASSSSLGPLDNEQFF

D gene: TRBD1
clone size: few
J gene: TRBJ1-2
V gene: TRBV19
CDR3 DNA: TGTGCCAGTAGTCTCAACAGGGGGCGCGGCTATGGCTACACCTTC
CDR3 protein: CASSLNRGRGYGYTF

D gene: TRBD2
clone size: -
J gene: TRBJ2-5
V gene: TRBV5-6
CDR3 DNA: TGTGCCAGCAGCTATCAGGGACTAGCCCAAGAGACCCAGTACTTC
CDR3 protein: CASSYQGLAQETQYF

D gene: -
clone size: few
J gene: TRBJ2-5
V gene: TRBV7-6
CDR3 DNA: TGTGCCAGCAGCTCGGAACCAACGGGGACCCAGTACTTC
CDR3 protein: CASSSEPTGTQYF

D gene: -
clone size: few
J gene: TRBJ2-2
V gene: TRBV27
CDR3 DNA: TGTGCCAGCAGTTTTGGCTATCCCGGGGAGCTGTTTTTT
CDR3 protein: CASSFGYPGELFF

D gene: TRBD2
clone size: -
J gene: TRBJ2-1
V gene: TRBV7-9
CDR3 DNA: TGTGCCAGCAGTCGCAGCGGGGGAGGGGAGCAGTTCTTC
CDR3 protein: CASSRSGGGEQFF

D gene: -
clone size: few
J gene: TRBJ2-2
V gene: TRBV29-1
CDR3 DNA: TGCAGCGTCTCGGGACCCCCGACCGGGGAGCTGTTTTTT
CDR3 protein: CSVSGPPTGELFF

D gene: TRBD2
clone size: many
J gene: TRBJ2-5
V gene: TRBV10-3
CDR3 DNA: TGTGCCATCAGTGACGGGACTAGCCCGGATGAGACCCAGTACTTC
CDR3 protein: CAISDGTSPDETQYF

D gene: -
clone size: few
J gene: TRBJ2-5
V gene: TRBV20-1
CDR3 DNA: TGCAGTGCTAGAAGAGAACAGGGTACCGAAGAGACCCAGTACTTC
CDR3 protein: CSARREQGTEETQYF

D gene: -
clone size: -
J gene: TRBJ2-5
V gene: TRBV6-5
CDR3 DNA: TGTGCCAGCAGTTACTCGACATCCCGCGAGGAGTACTTC
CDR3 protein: CASSYSTSREEYF

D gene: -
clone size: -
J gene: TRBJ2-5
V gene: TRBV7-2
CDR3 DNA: TGTGCCAGCAGCTTAATGGCAACCCAGTACTTC
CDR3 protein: CASSLMATQYF

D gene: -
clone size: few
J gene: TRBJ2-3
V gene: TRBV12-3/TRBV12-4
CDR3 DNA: TGTGCCAGCAGTTTTGAGTCCACAGATACGCAGTATTTT
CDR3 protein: CASSFESTDTQYF

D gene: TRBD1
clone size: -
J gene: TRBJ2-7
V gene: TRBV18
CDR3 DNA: TGTGCCAGCTCGCTCGGGACAGGGATAAACTACGAGCAGTACTTC
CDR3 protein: CASSLGTGINYEQYF

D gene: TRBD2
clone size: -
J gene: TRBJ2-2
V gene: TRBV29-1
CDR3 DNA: TGCAGCGTAGCGGGGTTGCTCACCGGGGAGCTGTTTTTT
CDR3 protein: CSVAGLLTGELFF

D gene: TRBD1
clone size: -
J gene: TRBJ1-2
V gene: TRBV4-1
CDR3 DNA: TGCGCCAGCAGCCAAGTCCGGGACAGGGTTTATGGCTACACCTTC
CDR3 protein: CASSQVRDRVYGYTF

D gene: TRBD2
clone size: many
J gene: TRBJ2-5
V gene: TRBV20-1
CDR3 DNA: TGCAGTGCTAGGTCCCCTAGCGGGGGCCAAGAGACCCAGTACTTC
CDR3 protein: CSARSPSGGQETQYF